The 27 T cell receptor beta chains in this list originate from one sample, sequenced in a study of OX40 agonist ivuxolimab in advanced cancers. Assay used: immunoSEQ multiplex PCR; TCRdb lists only in-frame clones, some missing. This table has roughly 80,000 clones, around 85% appearing once. The sequenced sample was CD4+ or CD8+ T cells sorted from blood, obtained in a trial of the OX40 agonist ivuxolimab. Source of these receptors: an adult with an advanced solid tumor such as melanoma, head and neck, liver or kidney cancer.

The chain couples TRBV28 to TRBJ2-1; 10 bases line up with TRBD2. CDR3 length: 16 amino acids. Germline trimming cut 3 bases from V and 2 bases from J; bases unmatched to any gene: 4. Germline CDR1 reads MDHEN; CDR2 reads SYDVKM. CDR3 nucleotide sequence: TGTGCCAGCAGTTTTGAGCTAGCGGGGGCCTACAATGAGCAGTTCTTC. It codes for CASSFELAGAYNEQFF.

The chain joins TRBV7-8 to TRBJ2-1, with 8 bases matching TRBD2. Germline CDR1 reads SGHVS; CDR2 reads FQNEAQ. This CDR3 is built from 15 residues. With V trimmed by 5 bases and J by 2 bases, 5 bases remained unmatched. For the CDR3, the DNA is TGTGCCAGCAGCCTCGGGAGGGCCGCCTACAATGAGCAGTTCTTC. This sequence encodes CASSLGRAAYNEQFF.

The rearrangement links TRBV28 to TRBJ2-1; TRBD1 might be the D (6 bases). The V and J ends lost 6 bases and 1 base respectively, with 16 bases between them. Germline CDR1 MDHEN, CDR2 SYDVKM. The CDR3 is 16 residues long. CDR3 protein: CASRTDRFGSYNEQFF. CDR3 DNA: TGTGCCAGCAGGACTGACAGGTTCGGTTCCTACAATGAGCAGTTCTTC.

V gene TRBV6-1 combines with J gene TRBJ2-7; possibly TRBD2 for D (6 bases). Germline V gene data show CDR1 as MNHNS and CDR2 as SASEGT. The CDR3 extends over 12 amino acids. V shed 6 bases and J shed 3 bases, with 9 bases lying between them. CDR3 sequence (DNA): TGTGCCAGCAGCCTGGAGGGCTACGAGCAGTACTTC. Its protein product is CASSLEGYEQYF.

V gene TRBV19 combines with J gene TRBJ2-2; 9 bases are shared with TRBD2. The CDR3 consists of 15 residues. V was clipped by 6 bases and J by 4 bases; unmatched bases: 6. Germline CDR1 is LNHDA and CDR2 is SQIVND (reference sequence). CDR3 sequence (DNA): TGTGCCAGTAGGCGCGAGCGGGAGGTCACCGGGGAGCTGTTTTTT. This gives the protein CASRREREVTGELFF.

The count of this clone is one. This chain uses TRBV6-6 with TRBJ2-5; D is perhaps TRBD2 (5 bases). In germline, CDR1 is MNHNY, CDR2 SVGAGI (reference sequence). The CDR3 length is 15 residues. V was clipped by 8 bases and J by 3 bases, with 19 bases between them. CDR3 sequence reads: CASRGMVNGEETQYF. The CDR3 DNA follows: TGTGCCAGCCGCGGTATGGTTAACGGGGAAGAGACCCAGTACTTC.

CDR3 protein: CASSSSGGGETQYF. The CDR3 bases are TGTGCCAGCAGCTCTAGCGGGGGGGGAGAGACCCAGTACTTC. V gene TRBV7-2 combines with J gene TRBJ2-5, with 12 bases identical to TRBD2. Germline lookup yields CDR1 SGHTA and CDR2 FQGNSA. The junction had 1 base not matched to a gene; V was cut back by 4 bases and J by 4 bases. This CDR3 region has 14 residues. The full variable domain, rest sourced from reference TRBV7-2 and TRBJ2-5, is GAGVSQSPSNKVTEKGKDVELRCDPISGHTALYWYRQSLGQGLEFLIYFQGNSAPDKSGLPSDRFSAERTGGSVSTLTIQRTQQEDSAVYLCASSSSGGGETQYFGPGTRLLVL.

The rearrangement joins TRBV7-2 to TRBJ2-6; D ambiguous. The germline CDR1 and CDR2 sequences are SGHTA and FQGNSA. CDR3 length: 18 amino acids. The V and J ends lost 0 bases and 4 bases respectively, with 16 bases between them. CDR3 nucleotide sequence: TGTGCCAGCAGCTTAGCGCTTTTGGGCTCCCAGGGGGCCAACGTCCTGACTTTC. It specifies CASSLALLGSQGANVLTF.

This clone was seen just once. This chain joins TRBV7-6 and TRBJ2-2; D is unclear. In germline, CDR1 is SGHVS, CDR2 FNYEAQ. V lost 3 bases, J lost 2 bases, and 10 bases lay in between. The CDR3 totals 15 residues. The CDR3 coding sequence is TGTGCCAGCAGCTTGGTGTTACAAAACACCGGGGAGCTGTTTTTT. Translation: CASSLVLQNTGELFF.

The J gene is TRBJ2-3, the V gene TRBV11-3; D is unclear. V was pared by 1 base and J by 2 bases, with 10 bases between. The CDR3 is made up of 15 amino acids. Per the germline V gene, CDR1 is SGHNT and CDR2 is YENEEA. The CDR3 loop is CASSLGVRNTDTQYF. Here the CDR3 DNA reads TGTGCCAGCAGCTTAGGGGTGAGGAACACAGATACGCAGTATTTT.

The chain recombines TRBV20-1 with TRBJ1-4, with D unclear. The CDR3 has 11 amino acids. Germline loops: CDR1 DFQATT, CDR2 SNEGSKA (reference sequence). V was pared by 5 bases and J by 8 bases, with 9 bases between. CDR3 sequence reads: CSAPTVEKLFF. The CDR3 DNA reads TGCAGTGCTCCGACCGTGGAAAAACTGTTTTTT.

The V call is TRBV5-1, the J call TRBJ2-5; D remains unclear. This CDR3 spans 11 amino acids. The germline CDR1 and CDR2 sequences are SGHRS and YFSETQ. V lost 0 bases to trimming and J lost 5 bases, with 2 bases between them. The CDR3 region has the DNA TGCGCCAGCAGCTTGGATGAGACCCAGTACTTC. This encodes CASSLDETQYF.

The chain couples TRBV4-2 to TRBJ2-5; 7 bases agree with TRBD2. The CDR3 is 14 amino acids. With 2 bases clipped from V and 2 bases from J, the junction kept 2 bases outside the gene matches. Germline V gene lookup returns CDR1 LGHNA and CDR2 YNFKEQ. CDR3 bases: TGTGCCAGCAGCCAATCTAGCGGACAAGAGACCCAGTACTTC. Translating gives CASSQSSGQETQYF.

V gene TRBV28 combines with J gene TRBJ2-4; TRBD1 might be the D (6 bases). The germline V and J ends were trimmed by 5 bases and 1 base, with 12 bases remaining between them. Germline V gene data show CDR1 as MDHEN and CDR2 as SYDVKM. The CDR3 spans 15 residues. DNA of the CDR3: TGTGCCAGCAGTGCGCAGGGGTCGGCCAAAAACATTCAGTACTTC. This codes for CASSAQGSAKNIQYF. Looking up the rest from reference TRBV28 and TRBJ2-4 gives the full variable domain: DVKVTQSSRYLVKRTGEKVFLECVQDMDHENMFWYRQDPGLGLRLIYFSYDVKMKEKGDIPEGYSVSREKKERFSLILESASTNQTSMYLCASSAQGSAKNIQYFGAGTRLSVL.

The chain links TRBV4-1 to TRBJ2-3; D gene ambiguous. The CDR3 spans 16 residues. Germline values: CDR1 MGHRA, CDR2 YSYEKL. V dropped 1 base and J dropped 4 bases, with 15 bases sitting between them. The CDR3 reads CASSQVGPRWADTQYF. CDR3 nucleotide sequence: TGCGCCAGCAGCCAAGTAGGCCCTCGATGGGCAGATACGCAGTATTTT.

The genes are TRBV7-2 and TRBJ2-5; D might be TRBD2 (6 bases). The germline V gene encodes CDR1 SGHTA and CDR2 FQGNSA. Trimming removed 0 bases at V and 7 bases at J, with 15 bases between. CDR3 length equals 15 residues. This chain's CDR3 is CASSLARGTPGTQYF. The CDR3 coding sequence is TGTGCCAGCAGCTTAGCGCGGGGCACCCCGGGGACCCAGTACTTC. Using reference TRBV7-2 and TRBJ2-5 for the parts outside the CDR3, the full variable domain is GAGVSQSPSNKVTEKGKDVELRCDPISGHTALYWYRQSLGQGLEFLIYFQGNSAPDKSGLPSDRFSAERTGGSVSTLTIQRTQQEDSAVYLCASSLARGTPGTQYFGPGTRLLVL.

Here the CDR3 reads CAWSPDGTGNYGYTF. CDR3 DNA: TGTGCCTGGAGTCCAGATGGGACGGGGAACTATGGCTACACCTTC. The rearrangement joins TRBV30 to TRBJ1-2, with D perhaps matching TRBD1 (5 bases). Trimming removed 2 bases from V and 2 bases from J, with 15 bases in between. CDR1 GTSNPN and CDR2 SVGIG come from the germline V gene (reference sequence). This CDR3 contains 15 residues.

The rearrangement uses TRBV7-2 and TRBJ2-7; no definite D call. V was trimmed by 4 bases and J by 7 bases, leaving 11 bases between them. This CDR3 has 12 amino acids. CDR1 SGHTA and CDR2 FQGNSA come from the germline V gene. For the CDR3, the DNA is TGTGCCAGCAGCTCGGATAGCTGGGAGCAGTACTTC. Translation: CASSSDSWEQYF.

This chain links TRBV19 with TRBJ1-2, with D unresolved. In germline, CDR1 is LNHDA, CDR2 SQIVND (reference sequence). The ends were cut back, 3 bases at V and 2 bases at J, with 7 bases in the middle. There are 13 residues in the CDR3. Here the CDR3 DNA reads TGTGCCAGTAGTATGGTCCGCAACTATGGCTACACCTTC. It yields the protein CASSMVRNYGYTF.

The CDR3 DNA follows: TGTGCCAGCAGCTTGGATGGGCTAAGGTACACTGAAGCTTTCTTT. This encodes CASSLDGLRYTEAFF. V gene TRBV5-4 combines with J gene TRBJ1-1; the D is unclear. Germline loops: CDR1 SGHNT, CDR2 YYREEE (reference sequence). This CDR3 region has 15 residues. The V gene lost 0 bases and the J gene lost 3 bases, with 12 bases spanning the gap.

This sequence joins TRBV29-1 and TRBJ2-5; 15 bases fit TRBD2. The germline V gene has CDR1 SQVTM and CDR2 ANQGSEA. V shed 7 bases, J shed 2 bases, and the junction held 17 bases outside the gene matches. The CDR3 runs 19 residues. The CDR3 sequence is CSAQAPGLAGGPIQETQYF. CDR3 coding DNA: TGCAGCGCCCAAGCCCCGGGACTAGCGGGAGGCCCCATACAAGAGACCCAGTACTTC.

The J gene is TRBJ2-2, the V gene TRBV10-3; D is perhaps TRBD2 (6 bases). The CDR3 is made up of 15 amino acids. Trimming left V 0 bases short and J 4 bases short, with 9 bases between. Germline loops: CDR1 ENHRY, CDR2 SYGVKD. Here the CDR3 DNA reads TGTGCCATCAGTGAGTCGGGGGGTAGCACCGGGGAGCTGTTTTTT. Its translation: CAISESGGSTGELFF.

The sample holds one count of this clone. This chain uses TRBV7-9 with TRBJ2-1; D perhaps matches TRBD2 (5 bases). Germline CDR1 is SEHNR and CDR2 is FQNEAQ (reference sequence). CDR3 length: 16 amino acids. The V and J ends lost 3 bases and 1 base respectively, with 13 bases between them. The CDR3 nucleotides read TGTGCCAGCAGCTTGGCAGCGGTTCTTTCCTACAATGAGCAGTTCTTC. It translates to CASSLAAVLSYNEQFF. Full variable domain (missing parts from reference TRBV7-9 and TRBJ2-1): DTGVSQNPRHKITKRGQNVTFRCDPISEHNRLYWYRQTLGQGPEFLTYFQNEAQLEKSRLLSDRFSAERPKGSFSTLEIQRTEQGDSAMYLCASSLAAVLSYNEQFFGPGTRLTVL.

This chain connects TRBV28 to TRBJ2-1, with D perhaps matching TRBD1 (5 bases). CDR1 is MDHEN, CDR2 SYDVKM, per germline. The ends were cut back, 6 bases at V and 5 bases at J, with 14 bases in the middle. CDR3 size: 14 residues. The CDR3 sequence is CASSRAQRDNEQFF. As DNA, the CDR3 is TGTGCCAGCAGCAGGGCCCAACGGGACAATGAGCAGTTCTTC.

The chain couples TRBV6-5 to TRBJ1-1; D possibly corresponds to TRBD1 (5 bases). From germline, CDR1 is MNHEY and CDR2 SVGAGI. The CDR3 is made up of 12 amino acids. Trimming removed 4 bases at V and 11 bases at J, with 14 bases between. The CDR3 DNA sequence: TGTGCCAGCAGTTTACCCGGGACTCCGGCTTTCTTT. Amino acid sequence: CASSLPGTPAFF.

The V and J genes are TRBV19 and TRBJ1-6; TRBD1 matches at 9 bases. The germline V gene has CDR1 LNHDA and CDR2 SQIVND (reference sequence). Trimming at V came to 3 bases and at J to 7 bases, leaving 4 bases not matched to a gene. The CDR3 runs to 15 residues. This chain's CDR3 is CASSISQGANSPLHF. CDR3 nucleotide sequence: TGTGCCAGTAGTATTTCACAGGGGGCAAATTCACCCCTCCACTTT.

Worth noting for this clone: This sample also contains other DNA sequences that code for the same CDR3. The rearrangement joins TRBV7-2 to TRBJ2-1; D uncertain. CDR1 is SGHTA and CDR2 is FQGNSA in the germline V gene. The CDR3 has 15 amino acids. Between the trimmed V and J ends, which lost 4 bases and 1 base, there was a span of 11 bases. CDR3 in DNA: TGTGCCAGCAGCTCTCGTACCTCGTCCTACAATGAGCAGTTCTTC. This sequence encodes CASSSRTSSYNEQFF.